Shown below are 30 T cell receptor beta chains from a single sample sequenced in a study of T cells in Graves' hyperthyroidism and ophthalmopathy (dated by TCRdb to between 2017 and 2020). The receptor library was made with multiplex PCR. The reads were generated on an Illumina HiSeq 2000. TCR beta CDR3 regions were amplified from RNA transcripts. The TCR CDR3 was subjected to a first round of RT-PCR using the HTBI primer set and the Qiagen OneStep RT-PCR kit. Starting from the raw public reads, TCRdb applied fastp trimming at Q25, assembled clones with MiXCR and retained in-frame beta chains. CDR3 protein sequences are deduplicated, and each keeps its most common genes and DNA. The sample profile shows a few hundred thousand distinct CDR3 sequences; approximately 44% of them were found once. Of the sample, roughly 8.2% falls within the top ten clones. The material sequenced was peripheral blood or thyroid tissue (not recorded which). The receptors derive from a woman between 18 and 30 years old with Graves' hyperthyroidism.

In its sample, this clonotype was seen a few times. The chain links TRBV25-1 to TRBJ1-2; D is possibly TRBD1 (5 bases). Germline V CDR1 and CDR2: MGHDK, SYGVNS. This CDR3 comprises 14 residues. Trimming left V 4 bases short and J 2 bases short, with 11 bases between. CDR3 in DNA: TGTGCCAGCAGTGCTCAAAAGGGGAACTATGGCTACACCTTC. This encodes CASSAQKGNYGYTF.

The sample holds many counts of this clonotype. The gene calls are TRBV2 and TRBJ2-7; 7 bases match TRBD1. The CDR3 is 16 amino acids. Losses at the gene ends were 2 bases for V and 2 bases for J; bases not matched to a gene: 9. Per the germline V gene, CDR1 is SNHLY and CDR2 is FYNNEI. CDR3 sequence reads: CASSEYLSDRAYEQYF. CDR3 bases: TGTGCCAGCAGTGAATACCTCTCCGACAGGGCCTACGAGCAGTACTTC.

V is TRBV6-1 and J is TRBJ2-1; TRBD2 aligns across 9 bases. The V gene's germline CDR1 is MNHNS and CDR2 SASEGT. V lost 0 bases to trimming and J lost 9 bases; unmatched junction nucleotides: 3. This CDR3 region has 14 residues. The DNA for the CDR3 is TGTGCCAGCAGTGAAGCTAGCGGGAGCGGTGAGCAGTTCTTC. This gives the protein CASSEASGSGEQFF.

The table lists this clonotype with many counts. The chain recombines TRBV6-2 or TRBV6-3 with TRBJ2-7; TRBD2 matches at 10 bases. Germline V gene lookup returns CDR1 MNHEY and CDR2 SVGEGT. J was trimmed by 5 bases and V by 5 bases; bases with no gene match: 6. This CDR3 comprises 14 residues. The CDR3 reads CASSEASGSNEQYF. The CDR3 nucleotides read TGTGCCAGCAGTGAGGCTAGCGGGAGTAACGAGCAGTACTTC.

This clonotype was counted a few times. The V call is TRBV27, the J call TRBJ1-3, with D perhaps matching TRBD1 (6 bases). The CDR3 extends over 14 amino acids. The V end was cut by 7 bases, the J end by 8 bases, with 18 bases between. Germline V gene data show CDR1 as MNHEY and CDR2 as SMNVEV (reference sequence). The CDR3 sequence is CASTLGRGAYTIYF. CDR3 coding DNA: TGTGCCAGCACCCTGGGTAGGGGGGCATACACCATATATTTT.

This chain links TRBV29-1 with TRBJ1-2, with D possibly being TRBD1 (6 bases). This CDR3 contains 10 residues. Germline V gene sequence: CDR1 SQVTM, CDR2 ANQGSEA. For the CDR3, the DNA is TGCAGTTTATTTATCCAGGGGAGCACCTTC. Its protein is CSLFIQGSTF.

This chain joins TRBV20-1 and TRBJ2-5, with D perhaps TRBD1 or TRBD2 (5 bases each). CDR3 size: 14 residues. CDR1 and CDR2 (germline): DFQATT, SNEGSKA (reference sequence). V was cut by 2 bases and J by 0 bases, with 10 bases left in between. This CDR3 reads CSARRGEDQETQYF. Written as DNA, the CDR3 is TGCAGTGCTAGAAGGGGAGAGGACCAAGAGACCCAGTACTTC.

The chain couples TRBV7-2 to TRBJ2-7; TRBD1 or TRBD2 may be the D gene (6 bases each). Germline V CDR1 and CDR2: SGHTA, FQGNSA. Between the trimmed V and J ends, which lost 5 bases and 4 bases, there was a span of 21 bases. The CDR3 contains 16 residues. CDR3 DNA sequence: TGTGCCAGCAGCAGGGACCGTCACGGGGGCGGGTACGAGCAGTACTTC. Its translation is CASSRDRHGGGYEQYF.

In its sample, this clonotype is medium-sized (0.01 to 0.1%). V usage is TRBV20-1 and J usage is TRBJ2-5; 7 bases match TRBD1. The CDR3 sequence is 14 residues long. Germline lookup yields CDR1 DFQATT and CDR2 SNEGSKA (reference sequence). V trimming: 1 base; J trimming: 5 bases; junction bases outside the gene matches: 7. The CDR3 coding sequence is TGCAGTGCTAGAGGGGACAGTCTTGCCGAGACCCAGTACTTC. It specifies CSARGDSLAETQYF.

Many counts were recorded for this clonotype. V and J are TRBV20-1 and TRBJ2-7, with TRBD2 matching over 11 bases. Germline-derived CDR1 and CDR2 are DFQATT and SNEGSKA (reference sequence). V lost 3 bases to trimming and J lost 4 bases; unmatched junction nucleotides: 8. This CDR3 has 15 residues. CDR3 DNA sequence: TGCAGTGCTAGGACTAGCGGGGTGTTTATTTACGAGCAGTACTTC. Its protein is CSARTSGVFIYEQYF.

This clonotype appeared many times. The chain has TRBV2 and TRBJ1-4; D remains unclear. Germline V CDR1 and CDR2: SNHLY, FYNNEI. The CDR3 is 13 amino acids. V lost 3 bases and J lost 7, with 9 bases in between. The CDR3: CASSDTSAEKLFF. The CDR3 nucleotides read TGTGCCAGCAGTGATACATCTGCTGAAAAACTGTTTTTT.

There are many counts of this clonotype. This sequence joins TRBV20-1 and TRBJ1-1, with a possible D match to TRBD1 (6 bases). The CDR3 is 12 residues long. The germline V gene encodes CDR1 DFQATT and CDR2 SNEGSKA (reference sequence). The ends were cut back, 5 bases at V and 1 base at J, with 8 bases in the middle. CDR3 nucleotides: TGCAGTGCTCGACAGGCGAACACTGAAGCTTTCTTT. Amino acid sequence: CSARQANTEAFF.

This rearrangement joins TRBV20-1 to TRBJ2-1; no definite D call. Trimming took off 0 bases at V and 4 bases at J, with 10 bases between the two ends. This CDR3 spans 14 amino acids. The germline gives CDR1 DFQATT, CDR2 SNEGSKA (reference sequence). Here the CDR3 reads CSARDYRKYNEQFF. Written as DNA, the CDR3 is TGCAGTGCTAGAGATTATCGGAAGTACAATGAGCAGTTCTTC.

This clonotype appeared many times. The chain carries TRBV5-6 and TRBJ2-2, with D perhaps TRBD1 (5 bases). V lost 6 bases and J lost 0, with 12 bases in between. This CDR3 is built from 15 residues. In germline, CDR1 is SGHDT, CDR2 YYEEEE. DNA for the CDR3: TGTGCCAGCAAGCTTGCAGGGACGAACACCGGGGAGCTGTTTTTT. This encodes CASKLAGTNTGELFF. The variable domain in full, with the rest retrieved from reference TRBV5-6 and TRBJ2-2, is DAGVTQSPTHLIKTRGQQVTLRCSPKSGHDTVSWYQQALGQGPQFIFQYYEEEERQRGNFPDRFSGHQFPNYSSELNVNALLLGDSALYLCASKLAGTNTGELFFGEGSRLTVL.

V and J are TRBV29-1 and TRBJ1-2, with D perhaps matching TRBD1 (5 bases). CDR3 length equals 11 residues. CDR1 is SQVTM, CDR2 ANQGSEA, per germline. Trimming shortened V by 5 bases and J by 7 bases, and 11 bases separated the two germline ends. The CDR3 nucleotides are TGCAGCGTTAGGGCAGGGTCTGGCTACACCTTC. Encoded protein: CSVRAGSGYTF. The full variable domain, with the rest looked up from reference TRBV29-1 and TRBJ1-2, is SAVISQKPSRDICQRGTSLTIQCQVDSQVTMMFWYRQQPGQSLTLIATANQGSEATYESGFVIDKFPISRPNLTFSTLTVSNMSPEDSSIYLCSVRAGSGYTFGSGTRLTVV.

The table lists this clonotype with a few counts. The chain recombines TRBV12-5 with TRBJ2-7, with D possibly being TRBD2 (7 bases). The CDR3 sequence is 15 residues long. V lost 5 bases and J lost 2, with 16 bases in between. Germline V gene lookup returns CDR1 LGHNT and CDR2 FRNRAP. As DNA, the CDR3 is TGTGCTAGTGGTCCCCCGGGGGGCCTCGCCTACGAGCAGTACTTC. Amino acid sequence: CASGPPGGLAYEQYF.

The chain combines TRBV24-1 with TRBJ2-3, with 12 bases identical to TRBD2. With V trimmed by 4 bases and J by 1 base, 5 bases remained unmatched. CDR1 and CDR2 (germline): KGHDR, SFDVKD. The length of the CDR3 is 17 residues. The CDR3 protein is CATSEHRLAGGTDTQYF. For the CDR3, the DNA is TGTGCCACCAGTGAGCATCGACTAGCGGGAGGCACAGATACGCAGTATTTT.

A word on this clonotype: The junction differs from germline at one of its ends, possibly a read error. The chain couples TRBV9 to TRBJ1-5, with 8 bases aligning to TRBD1. The CDR3 totals 14 residues. CDR1 and CDR2 from the germline V gene are SGDLS and YYNGEE. The CDR3 reads CASSRGQVNRPQHF. The DNA for the CDR3 is TGTGCCAGCAGCCGGGGACAGGTTAATCGGCCCCAGCATTTT. The entire variable domain, with the rest obtained from reference TRBV9 and TRBJ1-5, is as follows: DSGVTQTPKHLITATGQRVTLRCSPRSGDLSVYWYQQSLDQGLQFLIQYYNGEERAKGNILERFSAQQFPDLHSELNLSSLELGDSALYFCASSRGQVNRPQHFGDGTRLSIL.

There are many counts of this clonotype. V usage is TRBV3-1 and J usage is TRBJ2-7, with 10 bases lining up with TRBD1. CDR3 length equals 14 residues. Trimming cost V 4 bases and J 6 bases; bases outside gene matches: 6. Per the germline V gene, CDR1 is LGHDT and CDR2 is YNNKEL (reference sequence). The CDR3: CASSPGTGVSEQYF. Here the CDR3 DNA reads TGTGCCAGCAGCCCCGGGACAGGGGTGAGCGAGCAGTACTTC.

This clonotype was seen only once. The chain couples TRBV7-9 to TRBJ1-3; D is undetermined. The CDR3 has 13 amino acids. Germline-derived CDR1 and CDR2 are SEHNR and FQNEAQ (reference sequence). V was clipped by 6 bases and J by 7 bases, with 13 bases between them. CDR3 residues: CASRRGIMNTIYF. As DNA, the CDR3 is TGTGCCAGCAGAAGAGGGATCATGAACACCATATATTTT.

The CDR3: CASSSDLAGGVGTGELFF. CDR3 coding DNA: TGTGCCAGCAGTTCCGACCTAGCGGGAGGGGTCGGCACCGGGGAGCTGTTTTTT. V is TRBV6-5 and J is TRBJ2-2, with 12 positions matching TRBD2. V was clipped by 4 bases and J by 4 bases; unmatched bases: 10. Germline V gene lookup returns CDR1 MNHEY and CDR2 SVGAGI. CDR3 length equals 18 residues.

The V gene is TRBV12-5, the J gene TRBJ1-5, with 7 bases matching TRBD1. Germline loops: CDR1 LGHNT, CDR2 FRNRAP. This CDR3 is 15 amino acids long. J gave up 6 bases and V 2 bases, and 7 bases lay outside the gene matches. CDR3 sequence: CASGLLRDRGQPQHF. CDR3 DNA: TGTGCTAGTGGTTTGCTCCGGGACAGAGGTCAGCCCCAGCATTTT.

As for this clonotype: Given a much more abundant clone one base away, this may be a read error. The conserved closing phenylalanine or tryptophan is absent in this CDR3, likely reflecting a read error. The rearrangement uses TRBV14 and TRBJ2-5, with a possible D match to TRBD1 (6 bases). Trimming removed 5 bases at V and 5 bases at J, with 12 bases between. CDR3 size: 13 residues. Germline V gene lookup returns CDR1 SGHDN and CDR2 FVKESK. CDR3 residues: CASSYGQRETQYL. DNA of the CDR3: TGTGCCAGCAGCTATGGACAGAGGGAGACCCAGTACCTC.

Ten or more counts support this clonotype. V gene TRBV4-2 combines with J gene TRBJ2-5; tentative D call: TRBD2 (6 bases). Trimming took 3 bases from V and 5 from J, leaving 16 bases between them. CDR1 and CDR2 from the germline V gene are LGHNA and YNFKEQ. This CDR3 is built from 15 residues. The DNA of the CDR3 is TGTGCCAGCAGCCAGGGCCGTCGGGAGTTCGAGACCCAGTACTTC. Protein: CASSQGRREFETQYF.

There are a few counts of this clonotype. The J gene is TRBJ1-1, the V gene TRBV27, with a tentative D call TRBD1 (5 bases). Deletions cut 4 bases from V and 5 bases from J, with 11 bases between. The CDR3 covers 13 residues. CDR1 MNHEY and CDR2 SMNVEV come from the germline V gene (reference sequence). CDR3 sequence reads: CASSWGRVTEAFF. The CDR3 nucleotides read TGTGCCAGCAGTTGGGGCAGGGTTACTGAAGCTTTCTTT.

In its sample, this clonotype was seen many times. This rearrangement joins TRBV7-6 to TRBJ2-7, with a tentative D call TRBD2 (5 bases). CDR3 length equals 15 residues. Trimming cost V 5 bases and J 2 bases, with 16 bases left between them. The germline V gene has CDR1 SGHVS and CDR2 FNYEAQ. CDR3 amino acids: CASSPRGAETYEQYF. The CDR3 DNA reads as TGTGCCAGCAGCCCCCGAGGAGCGGAAACCTACGAGCAGTACTTC.

This chain links TRBV7-2 with TRBJ2-5; D call uncertain. The CDR3 sequence is 12 residues long. V was shortened by 4 bases and J by 5 bases, with 8 bases between the two germline ends. CDR1 is SGHTA, CDR2 FQGNSA, per germline. This CDR3 reads CASSSMDETQYF. In DNA, the CDR3 is TGTGCCAGCAGCTCCATGGACGAGACCCAGTACTTC. Combining the CDR3 with reference TRBV7-2 and TRBJ2-5 gives the whole variable domain GAGVSQSPSNKVTEKGKDVELRCDPISGHTALYWYRQSLGQGLEFLIYFQGNSAPDKSGLPSDRFSAERTGGSVSTLTIQRTQQEDSAVYLCASSSMDETQYFGPGTRLLVL.

This clonotype was picked up a small number of times. CDR3 nucleotides: TGTGCCACCAGCGCCTTTAACGCAGGGGAGCAGTACTTC. Encoded protein: CATSAFNAGEQYF. The chain employs TRBV15 and TRBJ2-7; D might be TRBD1 (5 bases). The V gene lost 5 bases and the J gene lost 7 bases, with 15 bases spanning the gap. CDR3 size: 13 residues. In germline, CDR1 is LNHNV, CDR2 YYDKDF (reference sequence).

The chain couples TRBV29-1 to TRBJ2-3, with a tentative D call TRBD2 (6 bases). CDR3 length equals 14 residues. CDR1 and CDR2 from the germline V gene are SQVTM and ANQGSEA. Trimming cost V 7 bases and J 0 bases, with 14 bases left between them. The CDR3 sequence is CSAGRDSSTDTQYF. CDR3 coding DNA: TGCAGCGCGGGACGGGACTCGAGCACAGATACGCAGTATTTT.

This clonotype was seen repeatedly, ten times or more. The CDR3 DNA reads as TGTGCCAGCAGCTTAGAGACAGGGGGTACTGAAGCTTTCTTT. Residues: CASSLETGGTEAFF. The genes are TRBV7-2 and TRBJ1-1; 9 nucleotides agree with TRBD1. The trim removed 1 base at V and 5 bases at J, leaving 2 bases unmatched. Looked up from germline, CDR1 is SGHTA and CDR2 is FQGNSA. The CDR3 runs 14 residues.